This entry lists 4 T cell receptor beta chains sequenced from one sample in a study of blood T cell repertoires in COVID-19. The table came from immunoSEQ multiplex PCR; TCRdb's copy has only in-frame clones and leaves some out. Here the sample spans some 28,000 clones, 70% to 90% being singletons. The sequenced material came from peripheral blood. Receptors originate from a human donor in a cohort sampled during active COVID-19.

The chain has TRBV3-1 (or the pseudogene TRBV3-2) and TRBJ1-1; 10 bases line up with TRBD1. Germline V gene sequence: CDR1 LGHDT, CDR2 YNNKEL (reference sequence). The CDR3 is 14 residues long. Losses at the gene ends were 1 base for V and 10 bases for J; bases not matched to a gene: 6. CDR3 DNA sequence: TGTGCCAGCAGCCAAGTAAGACAGGGGGCACGAGCTTTCTTT. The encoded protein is CASSQVRQGARAFF.

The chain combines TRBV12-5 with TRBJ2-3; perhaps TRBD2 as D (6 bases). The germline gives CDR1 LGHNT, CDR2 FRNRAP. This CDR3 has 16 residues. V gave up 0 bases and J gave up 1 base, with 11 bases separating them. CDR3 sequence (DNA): TGTGCTAGTGGTTTGGTACTTTCTAGCGGCACAGATACGCAGTATTTT. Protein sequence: CASGLVLSSGTDTQYF.

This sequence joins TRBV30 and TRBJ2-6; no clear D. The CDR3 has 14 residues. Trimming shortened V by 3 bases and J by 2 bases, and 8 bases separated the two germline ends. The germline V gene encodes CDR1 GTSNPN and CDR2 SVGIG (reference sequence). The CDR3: CAWRFSAGANVLTF. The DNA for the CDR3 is TGTGCCTGGAGATTTTCAGCTGGGGCCAACGTCCTGACTTTC.

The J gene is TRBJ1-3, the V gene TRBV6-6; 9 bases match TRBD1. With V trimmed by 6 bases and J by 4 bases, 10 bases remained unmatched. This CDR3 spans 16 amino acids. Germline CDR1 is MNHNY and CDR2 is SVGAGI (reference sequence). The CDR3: CASSRGQGLRGNTIYF. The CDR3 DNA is TGTGCCAGCAGCCGTGGACAGGGGCTGAGGGGAAACACCATATATTTT.